This T cell receptor beta chain was captured by sequencing in a study of cytomegalovirus exposure and HLA in healthy donors. Concerning this clone: The antigen is undetermined.

This PCR relied on a set of 60 Vbeta primers and 13 Jbeta primers. TCRdb's copy holds only in-frame clones and misses some; the assay was immunoSEQ multiplex PCR. Of roughly 58,000 clones listed, approximately 80% are singletons. General study points: Analyzed later, most CMV-associated TCR beta chains appeared HLA-restricted.

Sequencing was carried out using PBMCs. The receptor was isolated from a woman between 35 and 50 years old in good health and CMV-seronegative.

The CDR3 region is CASTPRTSGRYEQYF. In DNA, the CDR3 is TGCGCCAGCACTCCCCGGACTAGCGGCCGTTACGAGCAGTACTTC. The chain links TRBV10-2 to TRBJ2-7; TRBD2 matches at 10 bases. The V and J ends lost 7 bases and 4 bases, in that order; junction bases with no gene match: 10. The V gene's germline CDR1 is WSHSY and CDR2 SAAADI. The CDR3 has 15 amino acids.